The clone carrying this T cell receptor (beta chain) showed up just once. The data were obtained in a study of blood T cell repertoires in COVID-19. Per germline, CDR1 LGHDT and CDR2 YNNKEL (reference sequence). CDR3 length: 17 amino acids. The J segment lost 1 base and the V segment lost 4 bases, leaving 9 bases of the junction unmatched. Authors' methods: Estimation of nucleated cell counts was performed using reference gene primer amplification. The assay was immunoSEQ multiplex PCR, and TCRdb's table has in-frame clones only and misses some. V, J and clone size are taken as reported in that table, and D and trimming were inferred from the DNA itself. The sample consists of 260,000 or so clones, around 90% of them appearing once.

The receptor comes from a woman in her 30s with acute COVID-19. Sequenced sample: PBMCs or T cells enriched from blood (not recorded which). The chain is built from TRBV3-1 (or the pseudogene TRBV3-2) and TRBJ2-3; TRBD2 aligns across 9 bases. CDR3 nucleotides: TGTGCCAGCAGCCCGTGGGCGGGGGGGCCTGGCACAGATACGCAGTATTTT. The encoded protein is CASSPWAGGPGTDTQYF.